This T cell receptor beta chain appears in the sequencing data of a study of blood T cells in healthy people across ages. The authors drew about 10 milliliters of peripheral blood from each donor. Germline loops: CDR1 GTSNPN, CDR2 SVGIG (reference sequence). The CDR3 is made up of 13 amino acids. Trimming cost V 2 bases and J 2 bases; bases outside gene matches: 3. This clonotype was counted only a few times. The use of a sample-barcoded 5' primer and a J-beta primer mix characterized a second PCR of roughly 6 to 11 cycles. TCRdb called the 5' RACE reads again in MiXCR, with one record for every CDR3 protein. Here the sample spans hundreds of thousands of distinct CDR3 sequences, nearly 25% being singletons. These data also featured in a second study, about T cells of mothers and their children. According to that study: Unrelated mother-child pairs always had slightly, but never significantly, lower normalized overlap than related pairs.

J is TRBJ2-7 and V is TRBV30; 7 bases line up with TRBD1. The TCR comes from a boy aged 5-17 years in good health. Input material: blood. CDR3 residues: CAWSPGQTYEQYF. In DNA form, the CDR3 reads TGTGCCTGGAGTCCGGGACAGACCTACGAGCAGTACTTC.